These 31 T cell receptor beta chains came from one sample sequenced in a study of Ad26.COV2.S vaccination and SARS-CoV-2 variants. Clones were read by immunoSEQ multiplex PCR, and TCRdb kept only the in-frame ones, dropping some. The sample records 350,000 to 400,000 clones, approximately 90% being singletons. Treatment specified: around 19 received Ad26.COV2.S at low or high dose, single or two shots; 5 received placebo; per-sample allocation not given. On day 63 after the first injection, vaccine and placebo recipients gave samples. Sequenced material: peripheral blood, taken in a trial of Ad26.COV2.S vaccine versus placebo. These receptors were obtained from a person between 18 and 60 years old who received the Ad26.COV2.S COVID-19 vaccine or a placebo.

This clone has only one observation. The chain links TRBV3-1 (or the pseudogene TRBV3-2) to TRBJ2-7, with 7 bases matching TRBD1. The V segment lost 0 bases and the J segment 4 bases; nucleotides outside the gene matches: 3. Germline CDR1 and CDR2: LGHDT and YNNKEL (reference sequence). The CDR3 loop spans 14 amino acids. DNA of the CDR3: TGTGCCAGCAGCCAAGACATGACAGGGTACGAGCAGTACTTC. Translation: CASSQDMTGYEQYF.

CDR3 in amino acids: CASSYSTATTVSYTF. CDR3 coding DNA: TGTGCCAGCAGTTACTCGACCGCGACAACGGTTAGCTACACCTTC. The V gene is TRBV6-6, the J gene TRBJ1-2; D is ambiguous. Germline V gene lookup returns CDR1 MNHNY and CDR2 SVGAGI (reference sequence). CDR3 length: 15 residues. Trimming removed 0 bases from V and 9 bases from J, with 17 bases in between.

The V gene is TRBV5-6, the J gene TRBJ1-2, with a possible D match to TRBD1 (5 bases). The CDR3 totals 13 residues. Germline CDR1 SGHDT, CDR2 YYEEEE. V dropped 0 bases and J dropped 9 bases, with 12 bases sitting between them. CDR3 amino acids: CASSLGRDSRYTF. Here the CDR3 DNA reads TGTGCCAGCAGCTTGGGCAGGGACTCTCGCTACACCTTC.

CDR3 amino acids: CASSESGASQPQHF. The CDR3 region has the DNA TGTGCCAGCAGTGAGTCGGGGGCGAGCCAGCCCCAGCATTTT. The chain uses TRBV2 and TRBJ1-5; D perhaps matches TRBD1 (6 bases). V was clipped by 3 bases and J by 7 bases, with 13 bases between them. From germline, CDR1 is SNHLY and CDR2 FYNNEI. The CDR3 covers 14 residues. The whole variable domain, remainder taken from reference TRBV2 and TRBJ1-5, is EPEVTQTPSHQVTQMGQEVILRCVPISNHLYFYWYRQILGQKVEFLVSFYNNEISEKSEIFDDQFSVERPDGSNFTLKIRSTKLEDSAMYFCASSESGASQPQHFGDGTRLSIL.

This sequence joins TRBV5-1 and TRBJ2-5; TRBD2 agrees at 7 bases. CDR1 and CDR2 from the germline V gene are SGHRS and YFSETQ. V dropped 4 bases and J dropped 4; count of bases not matched to a gene: 10. This CDR3 comprises 15 residues. The CDR3 region has the DNA TGCGCCAGCAGCCGGAGCGGGGCCGGGTTAGAGACCCAGTACTTC. Amino acid sequence: CASSRSGAGLETQYF. The variable domain in full, with the rest retrieved from reference TRBV5-1 and TRBJ2-5, is KAGVTQTPRYLIKTRGQQVTLSCSPISGHRSVSWYQQTPGQGLQFLFEYFSETQRNKGNFPGRFSGRQFSNSRSEMNVSTLELGDSALYLCASSRSGAGLETQYFGPGTRLLVL.

The chain has TRBV6-2 or TRBV6-3 and TRBJ2-7, with a possible D match to TRBD2 (6 bases). V dropped 2 bases and J dropped 6 bases, with 14 bases sitting between them. The CDR3 spans 14 residues. Germline V CDR1 and CDR2: MNHEY, SVGEGT. This CDR3 reads CASSYGQGGREQYF. The CDR3 DNA reads TGTGCCAGCAGTTACGGCCAGGGAGGTCGCGAGCAGTACTTC.

The V gene is TRBV27, the J gene TRBJ2-1, with 9 bases matching TRBD2. J gave up 0 bases and V 10 bases, and 28 bases lay outside the gene matches. This CDR3 region has 22 residues. The germline gives CDR1 MNHEY, CDR2 SMNVEV (reference sequence). The CDR3 loop is CATKILPGLAVSFCISYNEQFF. The CDR3 region has the DNA TGTGCCACAAAAATACTCCCGGGACTAGCTGTTTCTTTCTGTATCTCCTACAATGAGCAGTTCTTC.

V and J are TRBV7-6 and TRBJ1-3; the D gene is possibly TRBD1 (5 bases). V shed 1 base and J shed 0 bases, with 10 bases lying between them. There are 16 residues in the CDR3. Looked up from germline, CDR1 is SGHVS and CDR2 is FNYEAQ. CDR3 sequence (DNA): TGTGCCAGCAGCTTAGGGGACGCCAACTCTGGAAACACCATATATTTT. This gives the protein CASSLGDANSGNTIYF.

V usage is TRBV6-5 and J usage is TRBJ1-2; possibly TRBD1 for D (5 bases). CDR3 length: 14 amino acids. The germline V and J ends were trimmed by 4 bases and 4 bases, with 13 bases remaining between them. Germline CDR1 and CDR2: MNHEY and SVGAGI. For the CDR3, the DNA is TGTGCCAGCAGTTTCAGACCTAGGGGCTATGGCTACACCTTC. Translated, it gives CASSFRPRGYGYTF.

The rearrangement uses TRBV30 and TRBJ1-1; D is uncertain. V lost 4 bases to trimming and J lost 3 bases, with 9 bases between them. Looked up from germline, CDR1 is GTSNPN and CDR2 is SVGIG (reference sequence). This CDR3 has 12 residues. CDR3 sequence reads: CAWNGYYTEAFF. DNA of the CDR3: TGTGCCTGGAATGGTTATTACACTGAAGCTTTCTTT.

This chain uses TRBV9 with TRBJ2-5; TRBD2 aligns across 8 bases. The V segment lost 0 bases and the J segment 0 bases; nucleotides outside the gene matches: 1. Per the germline V gene, CDR1 is SGDLS and CDR2 is YYNGEE. This CDR3 spans 15 amino acids. This chain's CDR3 is CASSVGLANQETQYF. The CDR3 DNA sequence: TGTGCCAGCAGCGTAGGACTAGCGAACCAAGAGACCCAGTACTTC.

J is TRBJ2-5 and V is TRBV9; weak D call: TRBD1 (5 bases). The CDR3 totals 14 residues. The ends were cut back, 1 base at V and 1 base at J, with 8 bases in the middle. Germline V gene lookup returns CDR1 SGDLS and CDR2 YYNGEE. The CDR3 nucleotides are TGTGCCAGCAGCGTAAGGGGCTCCCAAGAGACCCAGTACTTC. This codes for CASSVRGSQETQYF.

The chain links TRBV3-1 (or the pseudogene TRBV3-2) to TRBJ1-4; D gene uncertain. The V end was cut by 1 base, the J end by 5 bases, with 8 bases between. The CDR3 is 14 amino acids. The V gene's germline CDR1 is LGHDT and CDR2 YNNKEL (reference sequence). For the CDR3, the DNA is TGTGCCAGCAGCCAAGGTTGGAACAATGAAAAACTGTTTTTT. Its translation: CASSQGWNNEKLFF.

The rearrangement links TRBV3-1 (or the pseudogene TRBV3-2) to TRBJ2-1, with no clear D. CDR1 and CDR2 from the germline V gene are LGHDT and YNNKEL (reference sequence). Trimming took off 4 bases at V and 5 bases at J, with 9 bases between the two ends. The CDR3 consists of 13 residues. CDR3 region: CASSLGRNNEQFF. In DNA, the CDR3 is TGTGCCAGCAGCCTCGGACGGAACAATGAGCAGTTCTTC.

The chain joins TRBV9 to TRBJ2-7, with no clear D. The ends were cut back, 0 bases at V and 4 bases at J, with 14 bases in the middle. The length of the CDR3 is 15 residues. Germline V gene sequence: CDR1 SGDLS, CDR2 YYNGEE. The CDR3 reads CASSVGAAEGYEQYF. The CDR3 coding sequence is TGTGCCAGCAGCGTAGGGGCGGCCGAAGGGTACGAGCAGTACTTC.

This chain connects TRBV3-1 (or the pseudogene TRBV3-2) to TRBJ2-7; D might be TRBD1 or TRBD2, each matching 6 bases. Trimming shortened V by 0 bases and J by 5 bases, and 20 bases separated the two germline ends. Germline V gene lookup returns CDR1 LGHDT and CDR2 YNNKEL (reference sequence). The CDR3 covers 17 residues. CDR3 in DNA: TGTGCCAGCAGCCAAGACCCCACCGGAAGAGGGGGGCACGAGCAGTACTTC. It encodes CASSQDPTGRGGHEQYF.

V and J are TRBV6-1 and TRBJ2-5; maybe TRBD1 (6 bases). The CDR3 consists of 15 residues. Germline V gene data show CDR1 as MNHNS and CDR2 as SASEGT. V was shortened by 2 bases and J by 2 bases, with 12 bases between the two germline ends. The CDR3 protein is CASSEWGQGQETQYF. As DNA, the CDR3 is TGTGCCAGCAGTGAATGGGGGCAGGGGCAAGAGACCCAGTACTTC.

CDR3 nucleotide sequence: TGTGCCAGCAGCTTGGGAGGACTAGCGGGACTGGAGACCCAGTACTTC. Residues: CASSLGGLAGLETQYF. The V call is TRBV5-5, the J call TRBJ2-5; 12 positions match TRBD2. J gave up 5 bases and V 0 bases, and 5 bases lay outside the gene matches. The germline V gene encodes CDR1 SGHKS and CDR2 YYEKEE (reference sequence). The CDR3 runs 16 residues.

V is TRBV28 and J is TRBJ1-4; TRBD1 matches 9 bases. Germline V gene lookup returns CDR1 MDHEN and CDR2 SYDVKM. This CDR3 has 15 residues. V dropped 2 bases and J dropped 6; count of bases not matched to a gene: 4. Written as DNA, the CDR3 is TGTGCCAGCAGTTTAGGGACAGGGCGGGATGAAAAACTGTTTTTT. This codes for CASSLGTGRDEKLFF.

The chain links TRBV28 to TRBJ2-7; 10 bases agree with TRBD1. V gave up 4 bases and J gave up 6 bases; unmatched junction bases: 6. The CDR3 contains 14 residues. Germline CDR1 MDHEN, CDR2 SYDVKM. CDR3 sequence (DNA): TGTGCCAGCAGTTCGCCGGGACAGGGGCCCGAGCAGTACTTC. This encodes CASSSPGQGPEQYF.

The chain couples TRBV5-5 to TRBJ2-7; 9 bases fit TRBD2. Germline CDR1 reads SGHKS; CDR2 reads YYEKEE (reference sequence). CDR3 length: 18 residues. Unmatched junction bases numbered 14, after V lost 4 bases and J lost 0 bases. The CDR3 coding sequence is TGTGCCAGCAGCCCTCAGCACACACTAGCGGGCAGCTCCTACGAGCAGTACTTC. Translation gives CASSPQHTLAGSSYEQYF.

The chain joins TRBV7-9 to TRBJ1-2, with D maybe TRBD1 (5 bases). Germline V gene lookup returns CDR1 SEHNR and CDR2 FQNEAQ (reference sequence). V was clipped by 5 bases and J by 2 bases, with 15 bases between them. The CDR3 is 15 residues long. In nucleotides, the CDR3 is TGTGCCAGCAGCCCCCCCACGGGACGGAACTATGGCTACACCTTC. It is translated as CASSPPTGRNYGYTF.

This sequence joins TRBV9 and TRBJ2-2; 7 bases match TRBD1. V lost 4 bases to trimming and J lost 6 bases; unmatched junction nucleotides: 6. The CDR3 is 14 amino acids. Germline V gene sequence: CDR1 SGDLS, CDR2 YYNGEE. CDR3: CASSTRQGAGELFF. The CDR3 DNA is TGTGCCAGCAGCACGCGACAGGGAGCCGGGGAGCTGTTTTTT.

This clone was recorded once. This chain connects TRBV11-3 to TRBJ2-5; 9 nucleotides match TRBD2. Germline V gene lookup returns CDR1 SGHNT and CDR2 YENEEA. This CDR3 region has 15 residues. J gave up 5 bases and V 5 bases, and 9 bases lay outside the gene matches. The CDR3 DNA sequence: TGTGCCAGCAGCATGCTAGCGGGACTCGGGGAGACCCAGTACTTC. Translated: CASSMLAGLGETQYF.

The chain is built from TRBV15 and TRBJ2-1, with D perhaps TRBD2 (5 bases). Trimming cost V 3 bases and J 11 bases, with 11 bases left between them. CDR3 length: 12 amino acids. Germline-derived CDR1 and CDR2 are LNHNV and YYDKDF (reference sequence). The CDR3 loop is CATSSLPGKQFF. The CDR3 DNA sequence: TGTGCCACCAGCAGCCTACCCGGGAAGCAGTTCTTC.

This clone has only one observation. CDR3 loop: CASSFQGAAYEQYF. In DNA form, the CDR3 reads TGTGCCAGCAGCTTCCAGGGGGCTGCCTACGAGCAGTACTTC. The rearrangement uses TRBV11-3 and TRBJ2-7; TRBD1 agrees at 8 bases. The ends lost 3 bases at V and 2 bases at J; junction bases unmatched: 3. Per the germline V gene, CDR1 is SGHNT and CDR2 is YENEEA. This CDR3 has 14 residues.

This chain connects TRBV6-1 to TRBJ2-7, with no clear D. The CDR3 loop spans 12 amino acids. The V gene lost 0 bases and the J gene lost 6 bases, with 6 bases spanning the gap. Germline V CDR1 and CDR2: MNHNS, SASEGT. For the CDR3, the DNA is TGTGCCAGCAGTGAAGCCAAAGCCGAGCAGTACTTC. Its translation is CASSEAKAEQYF.

This clone occurred once. The gene calls are TRBV11-2 and TRBJ1-5, with TRBD1 identical over 8 bases. Germline V gene data show CDR1 as SGHAT and CDR2 as FQNNGV. V was pared by 5 bases and J by 5 bases, with 2 bases of the junction left unmatched. This CDR3 spans 13 amino acids. The chain's CDR3 is CASSVQGDQPQHF. Here the CDR3 DNA reads TGTGCCAGCAGCGTACAGGGGGATCAGCCCCAGCATTTT.

The V and J genes are TRBV28 and TRBJ2-4; TRBD2 matches at 13 bases. V lost 5 bases and J lost 8; bases outside the gene matches: 18. The CDR3 has 19 residues. Germline lookup yields CDR1 MDHEN and CDR2 SYDVKM. The CDR3 nucleotides read TGTGCCAGCAGTGGAAGGCCCGGGGGACTAGCGGGATTGCGGGACATTCAGTACTTC. This codes for CASSGRPGGLAGLRDIQYF.

V is TRBV5-1 and J is TRBJ2-5; no clear D gene. CDR1 and CDR2 from the germline V gene are SGHRS and YFSETQ. V shed 4 bases and J shed 5 bases, with 9 bases lying between them. There are 12 residues in the CDR3. The CDR3, as DNA: TGCGCCAGCAGCCGTATTTCGGAGACCCAGTACTTC. Protein: CASSRISETQYF.

This clone was detected only once. CDR3 sequence reads: CASSYSHRLAGLVYF. As DNA, the CDR3 is TGTGCCAGCAGTTACTCCCATCGACTAGCGGGATTGGTGTACTTC. This chain joins TRBV6-5 and TRBJ2-7; TRBD2 matches at 11 bases. V lost 0 bases and J lost 12; bases outside the gene matches: 10. CDR1 is MNHEY and CDR2 is SVGAGI in the germline V gene. CDR3 length equals 15 residues.